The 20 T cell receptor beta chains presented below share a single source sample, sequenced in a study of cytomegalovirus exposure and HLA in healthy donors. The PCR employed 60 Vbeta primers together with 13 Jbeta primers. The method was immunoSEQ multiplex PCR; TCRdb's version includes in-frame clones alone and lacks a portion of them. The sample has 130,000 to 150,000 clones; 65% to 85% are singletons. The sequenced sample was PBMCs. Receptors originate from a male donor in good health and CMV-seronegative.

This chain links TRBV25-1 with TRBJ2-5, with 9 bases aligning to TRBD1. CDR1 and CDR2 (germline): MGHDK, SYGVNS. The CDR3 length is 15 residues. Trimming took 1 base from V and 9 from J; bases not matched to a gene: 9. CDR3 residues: CASSESGTGRLAQYF. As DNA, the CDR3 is TGTGCCAGCAGTGAATCTGGGACAGGGAGGCTGGCCCAGTACTTC.

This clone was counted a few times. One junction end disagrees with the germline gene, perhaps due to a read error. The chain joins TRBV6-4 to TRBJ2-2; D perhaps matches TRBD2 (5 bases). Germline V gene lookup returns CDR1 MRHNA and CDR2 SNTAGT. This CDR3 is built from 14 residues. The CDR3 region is CASSDSLDTGELSF. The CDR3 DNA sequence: TGTGCCAGCAGTGACTCTTTGGATACCGGGGAGCTGTCTTTT.

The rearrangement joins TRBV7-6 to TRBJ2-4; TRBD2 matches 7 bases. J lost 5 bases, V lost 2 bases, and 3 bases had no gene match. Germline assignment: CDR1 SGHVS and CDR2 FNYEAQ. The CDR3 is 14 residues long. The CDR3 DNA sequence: TGTGCCAGCAGCTTAAGCCTAGCGGAAAACATTCAGTACTTC. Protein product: CASSLSLAENIQYF.

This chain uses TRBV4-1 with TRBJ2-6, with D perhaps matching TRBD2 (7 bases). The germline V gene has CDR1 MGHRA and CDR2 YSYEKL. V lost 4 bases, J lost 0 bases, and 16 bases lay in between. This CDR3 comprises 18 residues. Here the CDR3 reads CASSPGGGQNSGANVLTF. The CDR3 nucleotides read TGCGCCAGCAGCCCGGGGGGAGGACAGAACTCTGGGGCCAACGTCCTGACTTTC.

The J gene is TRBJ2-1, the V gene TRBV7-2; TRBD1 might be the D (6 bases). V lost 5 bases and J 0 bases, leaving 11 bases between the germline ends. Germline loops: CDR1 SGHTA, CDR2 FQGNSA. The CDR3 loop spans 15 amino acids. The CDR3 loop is CASSPDRSSYNEQFF. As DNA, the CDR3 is TGTGCCAGCAGCCCCGACAGGAGCTCCTACAATGAGCAGTTCTTC.

The CDR3 nucleotides read TGCGCCAGCAGCAGCTGGGGGCGAGGAGAGACCCAGTACTTC. Its protein product is CASSSWGRGETQYF. The V and J genes are TRBV4-1 and TRBJ2-5; weak D call: TRBD1 (6 bases). This CDR3 is built from 14 residues. Trimming cost V 5 bases and J 4 bases, with 14 bases left between them. The germline V gene encodes CDR1 MGHRA and CDR2 YSYEKL.

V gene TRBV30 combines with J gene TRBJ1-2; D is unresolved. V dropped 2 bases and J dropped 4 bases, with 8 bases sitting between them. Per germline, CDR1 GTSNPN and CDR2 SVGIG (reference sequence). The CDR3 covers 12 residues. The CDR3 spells CAWSWAGYGYTF. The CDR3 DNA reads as TGTGCCTGGAGTTGGGCAGGCTATGGCTACACCTTC.

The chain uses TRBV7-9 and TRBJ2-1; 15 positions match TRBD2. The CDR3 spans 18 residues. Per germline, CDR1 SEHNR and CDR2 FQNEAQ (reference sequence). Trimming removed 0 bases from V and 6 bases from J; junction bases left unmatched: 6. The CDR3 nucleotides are TGTGCCAGCAGCTTAGCCGGACTAGCGGGGGGGCTAAGCAATGAGCAGTTCTTC. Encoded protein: CASSLAGLAGGLSNEQFF.

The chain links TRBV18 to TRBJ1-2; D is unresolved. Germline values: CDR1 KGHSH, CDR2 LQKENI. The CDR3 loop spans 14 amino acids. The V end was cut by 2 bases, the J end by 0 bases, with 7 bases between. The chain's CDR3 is CASSPGPPNYGYTF. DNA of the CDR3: TGTGCCAGCTCACCAGGGCCCCCTAACTATGGCTACACCTTC.

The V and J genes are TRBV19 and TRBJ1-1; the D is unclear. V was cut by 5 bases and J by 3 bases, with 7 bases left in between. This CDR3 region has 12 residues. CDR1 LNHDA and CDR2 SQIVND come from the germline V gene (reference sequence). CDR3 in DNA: TGTGCCAGTAGTTATCGGGACACTGAAGCTTTCTTT. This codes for CASSYRDTEAFF.

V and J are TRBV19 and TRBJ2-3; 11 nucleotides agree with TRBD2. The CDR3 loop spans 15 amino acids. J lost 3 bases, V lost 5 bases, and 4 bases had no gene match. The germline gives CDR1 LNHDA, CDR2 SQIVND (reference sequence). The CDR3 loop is CASSYSGRVTDTQYF. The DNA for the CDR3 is TGTGCCAGTAGTTATAGCGGGAGGGTAACAGATACGCAGTATTTT.

The CDR3 bases are TGTGCCAGCAGCCTACTAGCGGGGGCCGCAGATACGCAGTATTTT. Protein: CASSLLAGAADTQYF. This chain uses TRBV6-5 with TRBJ2-3, with 11 bases identical to TRBD2. Germline CDR1 is MNHEY and CDR2 is SVGAGI. V gave up 6 bases and J gave up 4 bases; unmatched junction bases: 6. CDR3 length equals 15 residues.

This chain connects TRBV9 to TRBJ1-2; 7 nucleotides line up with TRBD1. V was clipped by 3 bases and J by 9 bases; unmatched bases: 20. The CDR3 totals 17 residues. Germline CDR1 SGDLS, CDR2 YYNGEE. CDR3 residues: CASSAIPGQMSPFSYTF. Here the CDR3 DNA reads TGTGCCAGCAGCGCGATACCGGGACAGATGTCCCCTTTTAGCTACACCTTC.

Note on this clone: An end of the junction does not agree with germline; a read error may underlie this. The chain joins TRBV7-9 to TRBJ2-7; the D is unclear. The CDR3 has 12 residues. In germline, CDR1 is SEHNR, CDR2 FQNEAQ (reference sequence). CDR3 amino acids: CSSSIGSYEQYF. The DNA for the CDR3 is TGTTCCAGCAGTATTGGCAGCTACGAGCAGTACTTC. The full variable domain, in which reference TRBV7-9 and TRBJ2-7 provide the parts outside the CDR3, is DTGVSQNPRHKITKRGQNVTFRCDPISEHNRLYWYRQTLGQGPEFLTYFQNEAQLEKSRLLSDRFSAERPKGSFSTLEIQRTEQGDSAMYLCSSSIGSYEQYFGPGTRLTVT.

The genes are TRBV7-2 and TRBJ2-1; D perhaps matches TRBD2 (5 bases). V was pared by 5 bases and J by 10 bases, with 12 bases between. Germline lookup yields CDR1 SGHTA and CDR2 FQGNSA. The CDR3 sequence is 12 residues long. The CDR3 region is CASSASWEEQFF. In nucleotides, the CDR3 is TGTGCCAGCAGCGCTAGCTGGGAGGAGCAGTTCTTC.

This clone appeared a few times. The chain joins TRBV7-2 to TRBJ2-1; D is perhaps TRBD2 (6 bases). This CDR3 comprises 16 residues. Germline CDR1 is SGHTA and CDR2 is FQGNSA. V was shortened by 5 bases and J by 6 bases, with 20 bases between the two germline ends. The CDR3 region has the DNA TGTGCCAGCAGCCCTGGGGGGACCAGGTGGGGCAATGAGCAGTTCTTC. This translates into CASSPGGTRWGNEQFF.

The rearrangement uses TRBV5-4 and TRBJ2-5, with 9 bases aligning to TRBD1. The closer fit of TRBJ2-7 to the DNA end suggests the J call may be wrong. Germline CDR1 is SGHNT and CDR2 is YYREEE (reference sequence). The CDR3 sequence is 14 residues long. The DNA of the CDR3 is TGTGCCAGCAGCTCCGGGACAGGGTCCTACGAGCAGTACTTC. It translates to CASSSGTGSYEQYF.

The CDR3 protein is CACHRQPGSGYTF. The DNA for the CDR3 is TGTGCCTGCCACAGACAACCTGGCTCTGGCTACACCTTC. The chain links TRBV30 to TRBJ1-2; D gene uncertain. The germline CDR1 and CDR2 sequences are GTSNPN and SVGIG (reference sequence). V lost 6 bases, J lost 7 bases, and 18 bases lay in between. The CDR3 covers 13 residues.

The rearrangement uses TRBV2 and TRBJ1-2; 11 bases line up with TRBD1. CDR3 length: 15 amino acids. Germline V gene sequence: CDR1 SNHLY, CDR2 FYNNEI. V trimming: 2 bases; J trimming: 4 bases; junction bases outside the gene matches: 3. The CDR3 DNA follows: TGTGCCAGCAGTGAACCTGGGACAGGGGGCTATGGCTACACCTTC. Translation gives CASSEPGTGGYGYTF.

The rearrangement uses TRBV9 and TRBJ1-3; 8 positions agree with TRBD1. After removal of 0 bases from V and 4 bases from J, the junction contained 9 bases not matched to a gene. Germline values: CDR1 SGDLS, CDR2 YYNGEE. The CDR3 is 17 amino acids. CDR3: CASSVAQTGAAGNTIYF. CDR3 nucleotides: TGTGCCAGCAGCGTAGCTCAGACAGGGGCTGCCGGAAACACCATATATTTT.